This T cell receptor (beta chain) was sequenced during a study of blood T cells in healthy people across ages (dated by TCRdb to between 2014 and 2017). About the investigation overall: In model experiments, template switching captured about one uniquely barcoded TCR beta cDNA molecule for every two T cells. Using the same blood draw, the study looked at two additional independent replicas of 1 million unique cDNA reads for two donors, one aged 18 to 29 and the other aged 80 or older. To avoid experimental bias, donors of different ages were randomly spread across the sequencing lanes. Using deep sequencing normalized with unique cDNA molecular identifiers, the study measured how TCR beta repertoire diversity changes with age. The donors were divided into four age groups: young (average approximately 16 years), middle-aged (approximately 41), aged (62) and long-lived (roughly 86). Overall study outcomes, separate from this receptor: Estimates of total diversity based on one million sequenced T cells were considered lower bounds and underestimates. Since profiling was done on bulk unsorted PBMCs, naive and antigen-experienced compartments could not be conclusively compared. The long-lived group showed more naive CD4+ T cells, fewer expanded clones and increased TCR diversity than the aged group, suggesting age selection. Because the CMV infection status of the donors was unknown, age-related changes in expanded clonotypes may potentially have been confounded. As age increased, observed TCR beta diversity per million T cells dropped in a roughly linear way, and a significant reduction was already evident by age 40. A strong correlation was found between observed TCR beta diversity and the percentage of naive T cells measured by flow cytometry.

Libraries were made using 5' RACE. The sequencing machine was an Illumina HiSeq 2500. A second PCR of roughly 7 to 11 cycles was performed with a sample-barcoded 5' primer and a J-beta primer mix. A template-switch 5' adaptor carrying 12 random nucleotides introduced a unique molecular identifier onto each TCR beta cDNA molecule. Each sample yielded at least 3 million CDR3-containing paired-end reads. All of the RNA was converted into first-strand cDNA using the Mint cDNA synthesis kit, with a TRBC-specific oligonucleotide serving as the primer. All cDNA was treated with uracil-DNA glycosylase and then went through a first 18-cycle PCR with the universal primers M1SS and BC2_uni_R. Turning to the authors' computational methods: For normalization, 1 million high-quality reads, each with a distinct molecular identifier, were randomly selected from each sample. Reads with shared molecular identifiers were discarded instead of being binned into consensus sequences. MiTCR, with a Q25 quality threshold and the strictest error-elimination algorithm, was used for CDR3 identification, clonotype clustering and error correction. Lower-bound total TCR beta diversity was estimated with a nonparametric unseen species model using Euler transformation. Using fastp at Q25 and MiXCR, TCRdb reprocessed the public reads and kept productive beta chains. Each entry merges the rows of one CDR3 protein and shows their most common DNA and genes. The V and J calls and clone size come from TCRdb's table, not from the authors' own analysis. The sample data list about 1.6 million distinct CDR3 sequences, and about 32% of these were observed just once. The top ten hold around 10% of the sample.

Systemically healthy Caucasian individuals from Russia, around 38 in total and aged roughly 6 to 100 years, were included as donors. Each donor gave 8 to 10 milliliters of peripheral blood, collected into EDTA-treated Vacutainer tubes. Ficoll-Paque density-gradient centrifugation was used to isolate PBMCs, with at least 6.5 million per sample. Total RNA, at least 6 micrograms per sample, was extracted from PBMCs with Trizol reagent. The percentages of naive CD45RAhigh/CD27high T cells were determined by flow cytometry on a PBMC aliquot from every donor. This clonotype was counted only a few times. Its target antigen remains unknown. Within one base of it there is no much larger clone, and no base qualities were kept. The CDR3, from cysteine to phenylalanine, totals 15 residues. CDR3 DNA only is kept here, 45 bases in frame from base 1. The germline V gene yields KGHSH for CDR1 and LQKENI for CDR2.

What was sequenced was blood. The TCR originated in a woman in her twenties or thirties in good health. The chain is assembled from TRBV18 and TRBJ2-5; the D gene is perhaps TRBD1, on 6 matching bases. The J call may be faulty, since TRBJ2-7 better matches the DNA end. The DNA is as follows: TGTGCCAGCTCACCACCCATCGGCAGGGACAACGAGCAGTACTTC. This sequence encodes CASSPPIGRDNEQYF.